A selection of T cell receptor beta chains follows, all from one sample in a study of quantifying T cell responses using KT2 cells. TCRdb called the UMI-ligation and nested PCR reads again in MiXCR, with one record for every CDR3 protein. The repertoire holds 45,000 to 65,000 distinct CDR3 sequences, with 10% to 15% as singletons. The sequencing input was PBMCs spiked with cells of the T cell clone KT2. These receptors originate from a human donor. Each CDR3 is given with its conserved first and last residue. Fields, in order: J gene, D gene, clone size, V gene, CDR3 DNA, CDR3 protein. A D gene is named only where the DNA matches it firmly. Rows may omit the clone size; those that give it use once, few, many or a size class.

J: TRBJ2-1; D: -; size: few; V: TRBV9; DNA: TGTGCCAGCAGCCCCCGGGACGCCCCCTACAATGAGCAGTTCTTC; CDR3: CASSPRDAPYNEQFF
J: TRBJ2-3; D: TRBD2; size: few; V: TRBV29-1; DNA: TGCAGCGTTACTAGCGGGACTTACACAGATACGCAGTATTTT; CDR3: CSVTSGTYTDTQYF
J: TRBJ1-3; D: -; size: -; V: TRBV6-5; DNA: TGTGCCAGCAGTTACTCAATCAGCTCTGGAAACACCATATATTTT; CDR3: CASSYSISSGNTIYF
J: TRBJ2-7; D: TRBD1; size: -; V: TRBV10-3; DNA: TGTGCCATCAAATTGGGACAGGGGAGATCCTACGAGCAGTACTTC; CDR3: CAIKLGQGRSYEQYF
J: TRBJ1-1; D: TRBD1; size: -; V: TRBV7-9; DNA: TGTGCCAGCAGCTTAGGCGGGACAGGATATATGAACACTGAAGCTTTCTTT; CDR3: CASSLGGTGYMNTEAFF
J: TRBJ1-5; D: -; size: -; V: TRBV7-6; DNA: TGTGCCAGCAGCTTAGGGTCGGGAACTGGCAATCAGCCCCAGCATTTT; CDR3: CASSLGSGTGNQPQHF
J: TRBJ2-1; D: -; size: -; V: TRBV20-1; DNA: TGCAGTGCCAGAGGACAGTACTCTTTCGGTGGGGGCAATGAGCAGTTCTTC; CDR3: CSARGQYSFGGGNEQFF
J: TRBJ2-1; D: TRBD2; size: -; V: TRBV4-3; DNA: TGCGCCAGCAGCCAAGAATACCTAGCGGGATACAATGAGCAGTTCTTC; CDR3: CASSQEYLAGYNEQFF
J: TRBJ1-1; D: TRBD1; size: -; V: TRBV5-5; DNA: TGTGCCAGCAGGGGCGGGACAGCGAATACTTTCGAAGCTTTCTTT; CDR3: CASRGGTANTFEAFF
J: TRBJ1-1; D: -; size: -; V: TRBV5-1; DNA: TGCGCCAGCAGCTTTCGGGACCCAGGTAGGCCGAACACTGAAGCTTTCTTT; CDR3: CASSFRDPGRPNTEAFF
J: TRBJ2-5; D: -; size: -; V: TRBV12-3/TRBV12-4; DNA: TGTGCCAGCAGTCCCCGGCGGGGGCTACCCCCGAAGACCCAGTACTTC; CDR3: CASSPRRGLPPKTQYF
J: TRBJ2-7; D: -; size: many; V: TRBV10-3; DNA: TGTGCCATCAGTGACGGGGCCCGCTACGAGCAGTACTTC; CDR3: CAISDGARYEQYF
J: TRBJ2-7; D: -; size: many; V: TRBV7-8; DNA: TGTGCCAGCAGCCCCGCGACGGGGACCTACGAGCAGTACTTC; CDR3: CASSPATGTYEQYF
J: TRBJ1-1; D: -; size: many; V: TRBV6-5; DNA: TGTGCCAGCAGTTACTGGGGGAACACTGAAGCTTTCTTT; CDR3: CASSYWGNTEAFF
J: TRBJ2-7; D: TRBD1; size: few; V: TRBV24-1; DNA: TGTGCCACCAGTGATTCCGGGACAGGTCTGGGGGAGCAGTACTTC; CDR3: CATSDSGTGLGEQYF
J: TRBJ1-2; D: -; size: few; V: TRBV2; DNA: TGTGCCAGCAGTCAAACCCGACCCGGCTATGGCTACACCTTC; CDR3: CASSQTRPGYGYTF
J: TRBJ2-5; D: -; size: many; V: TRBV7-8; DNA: TGTGCCAGCAGCCTACCCGAACCGACAGGCACAGAGACCCAGTACTTC; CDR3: CASSLPEPTGTETQYF
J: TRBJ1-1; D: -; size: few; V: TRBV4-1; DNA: TGCGCCAGCAGCCAAAAAACAGGGAACACTGAAGCTTTCTTT; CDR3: CASSQKTGNTEAFF
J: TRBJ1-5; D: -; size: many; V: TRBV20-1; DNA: TGCAGTGCTAGAGTTTCCGACTATCAGCCCCAGCATTTT; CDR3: CSARVSDYQPQHF
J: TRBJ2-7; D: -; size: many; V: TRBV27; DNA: TGTGCCAGCTCACCGAGGGTAGACTACGAGCAGTACTTC; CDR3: CASSPRVDYEQYF
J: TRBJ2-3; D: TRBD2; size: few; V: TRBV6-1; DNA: TGTGCCAGCAGGCCTAGCGGGATGGTCACAGATACGCAGTATTTT; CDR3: CASRPSGMVTDTQYF
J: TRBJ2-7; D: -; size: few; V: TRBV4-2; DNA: TGTGCCAGCAGCCAAGAACCGGGTTCCTACGAGCAGTACTTC; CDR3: CASSQEPGSYEQYF
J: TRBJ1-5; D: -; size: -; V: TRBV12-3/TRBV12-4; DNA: TGTGCCAGCAGTTCGGGGGATGGTCAGCCCCAGCATTTT; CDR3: CASSSGDGQPQHF
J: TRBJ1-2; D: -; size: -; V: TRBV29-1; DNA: TGCAGCGTTGAAGGAGACTATGGCTACACCTTC; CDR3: CSVEGDYGYTF
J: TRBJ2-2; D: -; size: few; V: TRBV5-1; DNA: TGCGCCAGCAGCTTGGAGGGCACCGGGGAGCTGTTTTTT; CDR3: CASSLEGTGELFF
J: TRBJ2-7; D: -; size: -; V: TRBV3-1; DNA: TGTGCCAGCAGCCAAGGGGCAGGGGTAATCCCCACCTACGAGCAGTACTTC; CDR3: CASSQGAGVIPTYEQYF
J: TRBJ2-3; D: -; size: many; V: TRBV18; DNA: TGTGCCAGCTCACCATTACGAGAGGATACGCAGTATTTT; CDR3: CASSPLREDTQYF
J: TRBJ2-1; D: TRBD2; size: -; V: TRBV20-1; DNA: TGCAGTGCTAGTAAACGGGAGGTGGTGGGTGAGCAGTTCTTC; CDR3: CSASKREVVGEQFF
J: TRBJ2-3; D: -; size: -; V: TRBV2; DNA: TGTGCCAGCAGTGAAACAGGGCCAGATACGCAGTATTTT; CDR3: CASSETGPDTQYF
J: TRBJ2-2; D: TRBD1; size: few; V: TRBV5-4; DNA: TGTGCCAGCAACACCGGGACAGGGAACACCGGGGAGCTGTTTTTT; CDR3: CASNTGTGNTGELFF
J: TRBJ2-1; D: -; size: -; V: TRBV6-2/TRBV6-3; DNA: TGTGCCAGCAGTTACCCCCCTGGGGGGCGAGCCCACAATGAGCAGTTCTTC; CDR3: CASSYPPGGRAHNEQFF
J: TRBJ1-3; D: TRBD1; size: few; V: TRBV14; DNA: TGTGCCAGCAGCCGAAGCAGGGGGACTGGAAACACCATATATTTT; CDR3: CASSRSRGTGNTIYF
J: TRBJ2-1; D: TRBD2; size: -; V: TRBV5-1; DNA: TGCGCCAGCCAGAGACTAGCGGGAGGGATTGGTGAGCAGTTCTTC; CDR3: CASQRLAGGIGEQFF
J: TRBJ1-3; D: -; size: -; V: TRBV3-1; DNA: TGTGCCAGCAGCCAAGGGACAAACTCTGGAAACACCATATATTTT; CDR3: CASSQGTNSGNTIYF